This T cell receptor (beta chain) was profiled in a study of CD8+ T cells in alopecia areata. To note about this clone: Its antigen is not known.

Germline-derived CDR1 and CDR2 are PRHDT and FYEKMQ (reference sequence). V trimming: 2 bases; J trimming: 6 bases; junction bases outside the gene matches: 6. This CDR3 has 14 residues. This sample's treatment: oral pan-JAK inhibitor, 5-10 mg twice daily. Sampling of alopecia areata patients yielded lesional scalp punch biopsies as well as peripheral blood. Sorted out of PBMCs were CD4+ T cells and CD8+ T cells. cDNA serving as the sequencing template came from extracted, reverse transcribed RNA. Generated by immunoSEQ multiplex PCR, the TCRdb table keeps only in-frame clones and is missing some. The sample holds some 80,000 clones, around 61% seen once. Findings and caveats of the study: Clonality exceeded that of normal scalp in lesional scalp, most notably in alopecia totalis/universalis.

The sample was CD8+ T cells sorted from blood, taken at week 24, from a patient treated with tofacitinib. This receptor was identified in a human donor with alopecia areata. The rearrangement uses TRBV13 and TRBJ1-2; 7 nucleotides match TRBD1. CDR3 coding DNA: TGTGCCAGCAGCTTACAGGGGGACGAACATGGCTACACCTTC. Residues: CASSLQGDEHGYTF.